This TCR beta chain was profiled in a study of T-cell memory formation after mild COVID-19. This CDR3 region has 14 residues. CDR1 is SEHNR and CDR2 is FQNEAQ in the germline V gene (reference sequence). With 5 bases removed from V and 8 bases from J, the gap between germline ends came to 16 bases. Each CDR3 protein gets one entry after TCRdb re-called the 5' RACE reads with MiXCR. The sample shows more than 150,000 distinct CDR3 sequences, 20% to 25% of them seen only once. This clonotype has only a few counts. The source of this sequence is an adult woman who had mild COVID-19 (a few samples of this study predate the infection). Cell type and time point are not known. V and J are TRBV7-9 and TRBJ1-3; D call uncertain. Material for sequencing was PBMCs or a T cell subset sorted from them (not recorded which). Here the CDR3 reads CASSGRVIADTIYF. The CDR3 DNA sequence: TGTGCCAGCAGCGGTAGGGTAATAGCTGACACCATATATTTT.